This T cell receptor (beta chain) is from a study of preoperative IRX-2 immunotherapy in early breast cancer. Profiling relied on immunoSEQ multiplex PCR, and the TCRdb table lists in-frame clones only, not all of them. The table records about 19,000 clones, around four fifths of them present only once. The CDR3 is 15 amino acids. Trimming left V 2 bases short and J 0 bases short, with 11 bases between. CDR1 and CDR2 (germline): WSHSY, SAAADI. Treatment specified: preoperative locoregional IRX-2 cytokine immunotherapy. This phase Ib study tested locoregional IRX-2 cytokine immunotherapy given before surgery.

Sequencing was performed on lymph node tissue, taken after IRX-2 immunotherapy. This TCR derives from a human donor with breast cancer. The genes are TRBV10-2 and TRBJ2-7, with D possibly being TRBD1 (5 bases). CDR3 residues: CASSEGALSSYEQYF. Written as DNA, the CDR3 is TGCGCCAGCAGTGAGGGGGCTCTGAGCTCCTACGAGCAGTACTTC.